The rows below give T cell receptor beta chains drawn from one sample of a study of cytomegalovirus exposure and HLA in healthy donors. Libraries were prepared by immunoSEQ multiplex PCR; TCRdb keeps only in-frame clonotypes and omits some of them. The sample data list approximately 140,000 clones. Sequencing input: PBMCs. All receptors come from a woman in her forties or fifties in good health and CMV-seronegative. Each CDR3 is given with its conserved first and last residue. Each record gives: V gene, D gene, J gene, CDR3 DNA, CDR3 protein. A D gene is named only where the DNA matches it firmly.

TRBV7-2	-	TRBJ2-2	TGTGCCAGCAGCTTAGCGAGGCCCAACACCGGGGAGCTGTTTTTT	CASSLARPNTGELFF
TRBV4-2	-	TRBJ2-2	TGTGCCAGCAGCCAATTGGCCAGCGCCGTGATGAACACCGGGGAGCTGTTTTTT	CASSQLASAVMNTGELFF
TRBV9	-	TRBJ2-7	TGTGCCAGCAGCGTAGGGCTAGACCGCGAGCAGTACTTC	CASSVGLDREQYF
TRBV5-6	-	TRBJ1-2	TGTGCCAGCAGCTTGGGGGAGGAAGGCTACACCTTC	CASSLGEEGYTF
TRBV6-1	-	TRBJ1-5	TGTGCCAGCAGTGAAAGGGGGGGTGCCAATCAGCCCCAGCATTTT	CASSERGGANQPQHF
TRBV2	TRBD1	TRBJ1-2	TGTGCCTCCGGACAGGGCTATGGCTACACCTTC	CASGQGYGYTF
TRBV7-9	TRBD1	TRBJ2-4	TGTGCCAGCACCGCAGGGGGCCCATGGGCCAAAAACATTCAGTACTTC	CASTAGGPWAKNIQYF
TRBV5-1	-	TRBJ2-7	TGCGCCAGCAGCTGGGGACCACAGGGTTACGAGCAGTACTTC	CASSWGPQGYEQYF
TRBV5-1	TRBD1	TRBJ2-2	TGCGCCAGCAGCTCCCCGAGCAAGGACAGGGGGCACCTAGACACCGGGGAGCTGTTTTTT	CASSSPSKDRGHLDTGELFF
TRBV6-5	-	TRBJ2-1	TGTGCCAGCAGTTACAGGTCAACTACGAGTTTCAATGAGCAGTTCTTC	CASSYRSTTSFNEQFF
TRBV5-1	-	TRBJ2-2	TGCGCCAGCAGCAACGGGATGGGAGCCACCGGGGAGCTGTTTTTT	CASSNGMGATGELFF
TRBV27	-	TRBJ2-7	TGTGCCAGCAGTTTATCGTTCTGGCCGACAGACTCCTACGAGCAGTACTTC	CASSLSFWPTDSYEQYF
TRBV7-2	TRBD1	TRBJ2-7	TGTGCCAGCAGCTTAAGGGGGCTAGGGAGCTACGAGCAGTACTTC	CASSLRGLGSYEQYF
TRBV2	-	TRBJ1-1	TGTGCCAGCAGTGACGACATGGCTGAAGCTTTCTTT	CASSDDMAEAFF
TRBV7-3	TRBD2	TRBJ2-1	TGTGCCAGCAGCGATAGCGGGACCCACTCCTACAATGAGCAGTTCTTC	CASSDSGTHSYNEQFF
TRBV18	-	TRBJ2-2	TGTGCCAGCTCACCGACTCCTACAGGGCACACCGGGGAGCTGTTTTTT	CASSPTPTGHTGELFF
TRBV4-3	TRBD1	TRBJ1-2	TGCGCCAGCAGCCAAACGACAGGGGGCCTTGGCTACACCTTC	CASSQTTGGLGYTF
TRBV2	TRBD1	TRBJ2-5	TGTGCCAGCAGGACAGGGGGGGGTGAGACCCAGTACTTC	CASRTGGGETQYF
TRBV7-7	-	TRBJ2-3	TGTGCCAGCAGCTTAAGAGCGGTCGATGATACGCAGTATTTT	CASSLRAVDDTQYF
TRBV6-5	-	TRBJ1-1	TGTGCCAGCGAGAGGGGCGGCGGGGGTGAAGCTTTCTTT	CASERGGGGEAFF
TRBV14	TRBD1	TRBJ2-6	TGTGCCAGCAGCCACCGGGACAGGGGGCCTGGGGCCAACGTCCTGACTTTC	CASSHRDRGPGANVLTF
TRBV5-3	TRBD1	TRBJ1-4	TGTGCCAGAAGTCGTGGAGGGGCAGGGGGCTTAACTGAAAAACTGTTTTTT	CARSRGGAGGLTEKLFF
TRBV30	-	TRBJ2-3	TGTGCCTGGGAGAGGGGCACAGATACGCAGTATTTT	CAWERGTDTQYF
TRBV5-1	TRBD1	TRBJ2-7	TGCGCCAGCAGCTTGGAAGGGACAGGGGTCGACGAGCAGTACTTC	CASSLEGTGVDEQYF